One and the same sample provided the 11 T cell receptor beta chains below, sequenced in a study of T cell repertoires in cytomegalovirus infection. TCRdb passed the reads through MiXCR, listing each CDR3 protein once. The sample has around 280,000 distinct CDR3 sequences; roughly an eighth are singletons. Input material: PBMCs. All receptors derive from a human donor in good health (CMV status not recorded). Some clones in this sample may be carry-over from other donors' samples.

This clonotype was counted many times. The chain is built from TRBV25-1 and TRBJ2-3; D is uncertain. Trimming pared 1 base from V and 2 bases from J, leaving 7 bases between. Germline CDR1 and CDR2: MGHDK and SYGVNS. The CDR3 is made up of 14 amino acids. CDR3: CASSESVNTDTQYF. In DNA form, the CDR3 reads TGTGCCAGCAGTGAATCAGTCAACACAGATACGCAGTATTTT.

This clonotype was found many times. The CDR3 here is CASSSEGGYGETQYF. DNA of the CDR3: TGTGCCAGCAGCTCGGAAGGGGGCTACGGAGAGACCCAGTACTTC. The chain is built from TRBV11-2 and TRBJ2-5, with TRBD1 identical over 7 bases. The germline CDR1 and CDR2 sequences are SGHAT and FQNNGV. This CDR3 is 15 amino acids long. V gave up 4 bases and J gave up 4 bases; unmatched junction bases: 9. The variable domain in full, with the rest retrieved from reference TRBV11-2 and TRBJ2-5, is EAGVAQSPRYKIIEKRQSVAFWCNPISGHATLYWYQQILGQGPKLLIQFQNNGVVDDSQLPKDRFSAERLKGVDSTLKIQPAKLEDSAVYLCASSSEGGYGETQYFGPGTRLLVL.

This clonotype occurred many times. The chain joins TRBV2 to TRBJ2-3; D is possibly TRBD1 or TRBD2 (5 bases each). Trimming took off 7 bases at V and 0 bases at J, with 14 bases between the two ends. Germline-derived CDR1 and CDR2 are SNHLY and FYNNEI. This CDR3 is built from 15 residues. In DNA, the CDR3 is TGTGCCAGCACCCGGGACGCACCGAGCACAGATACGCAGTATTTT. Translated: CASTRDAPSTDTQYF.

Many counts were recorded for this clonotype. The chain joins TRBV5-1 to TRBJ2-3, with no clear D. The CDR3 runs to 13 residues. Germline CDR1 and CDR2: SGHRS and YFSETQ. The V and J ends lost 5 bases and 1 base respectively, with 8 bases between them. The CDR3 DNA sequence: TGCGCCAGCAGTCGAGTCGGCACAGATACGCAGTATTTT. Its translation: CASSRVGTDTQYF.

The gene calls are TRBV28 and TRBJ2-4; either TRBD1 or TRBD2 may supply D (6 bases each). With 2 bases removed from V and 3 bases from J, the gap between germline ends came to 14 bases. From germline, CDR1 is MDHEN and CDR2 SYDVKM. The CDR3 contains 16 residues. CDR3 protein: CASSLPGDTLKNIQYF. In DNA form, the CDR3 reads TGTGCCAGCAGTTTACCGGGGGACACCCTCAAAAACATTCAGTACTTC. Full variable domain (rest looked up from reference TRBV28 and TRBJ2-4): DVKVTQSSRYLVKRTGEKVFLECVQDMDHENMFWYRQDPGLGLRLIYFSYDVKMKEKGDIPEGYSVSREKKERFSLILESASTNQTSMYLCASSLPGDTLKNIQYFGAGTRLSVL.

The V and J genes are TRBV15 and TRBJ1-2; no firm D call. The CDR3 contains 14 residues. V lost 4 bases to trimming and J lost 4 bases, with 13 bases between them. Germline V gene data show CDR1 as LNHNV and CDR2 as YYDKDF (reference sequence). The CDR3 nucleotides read TGTGCCACCAGCAACCAGGAGGTGCGCTATGGCTACACCTTC. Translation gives CATSNQEVRYGYTF.

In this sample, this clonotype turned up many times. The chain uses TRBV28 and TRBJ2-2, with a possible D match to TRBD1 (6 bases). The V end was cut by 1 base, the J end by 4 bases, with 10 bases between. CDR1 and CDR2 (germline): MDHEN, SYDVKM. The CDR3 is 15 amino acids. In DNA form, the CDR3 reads TGTGCCAGCAGTTTATTCAGGGGCGGCACCGGGGAGCTGTTTTTT. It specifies CASSLFRGGTGELFF.

This CDR3 reads CASNSDFSVNTGELFF. The CDR3 coding sequence is TGTGCCAGCAATTCGGACTTTAGTGTCAACACCGGGGAGCTGTTTTTT. The rearrangement links TRBV28 to TRBJ2-2, with D possibly being TRBD2 (5 bases). V lost 7 bases, J lost 2 bases, and 17 bases lay in between. The CDR3 runs 16 residues. Looked up from germline, CDR1 is MDHEN and CDR2 is SYDVKM.

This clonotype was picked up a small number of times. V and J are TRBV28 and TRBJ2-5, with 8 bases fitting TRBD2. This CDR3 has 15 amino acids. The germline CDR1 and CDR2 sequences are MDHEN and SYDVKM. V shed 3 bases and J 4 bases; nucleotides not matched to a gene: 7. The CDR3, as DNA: TGTGCCAGCAGTTTTCTGGCGGGAGGCTCAGAGACCCAGTACTTC. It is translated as CASSFLAGGSETQYF.

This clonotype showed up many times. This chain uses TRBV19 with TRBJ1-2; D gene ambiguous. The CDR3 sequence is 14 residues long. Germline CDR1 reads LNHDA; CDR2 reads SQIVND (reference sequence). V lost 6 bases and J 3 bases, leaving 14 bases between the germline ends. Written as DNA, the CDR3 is TGTGCCAGTAGGACGACAAGCGTTGACTATGGCTACACCTTC. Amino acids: CASRTTSVDYGYTF.

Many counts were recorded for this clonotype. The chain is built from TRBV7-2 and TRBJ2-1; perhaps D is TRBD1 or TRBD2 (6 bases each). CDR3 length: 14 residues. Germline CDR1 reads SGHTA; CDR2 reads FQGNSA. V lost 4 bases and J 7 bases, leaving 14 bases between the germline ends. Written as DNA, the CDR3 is TGTGCCAGCAGCTGGGGGCGGGGACGGAATGAGCAGTTCTTC. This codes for CASSWGRGRNEQFF.